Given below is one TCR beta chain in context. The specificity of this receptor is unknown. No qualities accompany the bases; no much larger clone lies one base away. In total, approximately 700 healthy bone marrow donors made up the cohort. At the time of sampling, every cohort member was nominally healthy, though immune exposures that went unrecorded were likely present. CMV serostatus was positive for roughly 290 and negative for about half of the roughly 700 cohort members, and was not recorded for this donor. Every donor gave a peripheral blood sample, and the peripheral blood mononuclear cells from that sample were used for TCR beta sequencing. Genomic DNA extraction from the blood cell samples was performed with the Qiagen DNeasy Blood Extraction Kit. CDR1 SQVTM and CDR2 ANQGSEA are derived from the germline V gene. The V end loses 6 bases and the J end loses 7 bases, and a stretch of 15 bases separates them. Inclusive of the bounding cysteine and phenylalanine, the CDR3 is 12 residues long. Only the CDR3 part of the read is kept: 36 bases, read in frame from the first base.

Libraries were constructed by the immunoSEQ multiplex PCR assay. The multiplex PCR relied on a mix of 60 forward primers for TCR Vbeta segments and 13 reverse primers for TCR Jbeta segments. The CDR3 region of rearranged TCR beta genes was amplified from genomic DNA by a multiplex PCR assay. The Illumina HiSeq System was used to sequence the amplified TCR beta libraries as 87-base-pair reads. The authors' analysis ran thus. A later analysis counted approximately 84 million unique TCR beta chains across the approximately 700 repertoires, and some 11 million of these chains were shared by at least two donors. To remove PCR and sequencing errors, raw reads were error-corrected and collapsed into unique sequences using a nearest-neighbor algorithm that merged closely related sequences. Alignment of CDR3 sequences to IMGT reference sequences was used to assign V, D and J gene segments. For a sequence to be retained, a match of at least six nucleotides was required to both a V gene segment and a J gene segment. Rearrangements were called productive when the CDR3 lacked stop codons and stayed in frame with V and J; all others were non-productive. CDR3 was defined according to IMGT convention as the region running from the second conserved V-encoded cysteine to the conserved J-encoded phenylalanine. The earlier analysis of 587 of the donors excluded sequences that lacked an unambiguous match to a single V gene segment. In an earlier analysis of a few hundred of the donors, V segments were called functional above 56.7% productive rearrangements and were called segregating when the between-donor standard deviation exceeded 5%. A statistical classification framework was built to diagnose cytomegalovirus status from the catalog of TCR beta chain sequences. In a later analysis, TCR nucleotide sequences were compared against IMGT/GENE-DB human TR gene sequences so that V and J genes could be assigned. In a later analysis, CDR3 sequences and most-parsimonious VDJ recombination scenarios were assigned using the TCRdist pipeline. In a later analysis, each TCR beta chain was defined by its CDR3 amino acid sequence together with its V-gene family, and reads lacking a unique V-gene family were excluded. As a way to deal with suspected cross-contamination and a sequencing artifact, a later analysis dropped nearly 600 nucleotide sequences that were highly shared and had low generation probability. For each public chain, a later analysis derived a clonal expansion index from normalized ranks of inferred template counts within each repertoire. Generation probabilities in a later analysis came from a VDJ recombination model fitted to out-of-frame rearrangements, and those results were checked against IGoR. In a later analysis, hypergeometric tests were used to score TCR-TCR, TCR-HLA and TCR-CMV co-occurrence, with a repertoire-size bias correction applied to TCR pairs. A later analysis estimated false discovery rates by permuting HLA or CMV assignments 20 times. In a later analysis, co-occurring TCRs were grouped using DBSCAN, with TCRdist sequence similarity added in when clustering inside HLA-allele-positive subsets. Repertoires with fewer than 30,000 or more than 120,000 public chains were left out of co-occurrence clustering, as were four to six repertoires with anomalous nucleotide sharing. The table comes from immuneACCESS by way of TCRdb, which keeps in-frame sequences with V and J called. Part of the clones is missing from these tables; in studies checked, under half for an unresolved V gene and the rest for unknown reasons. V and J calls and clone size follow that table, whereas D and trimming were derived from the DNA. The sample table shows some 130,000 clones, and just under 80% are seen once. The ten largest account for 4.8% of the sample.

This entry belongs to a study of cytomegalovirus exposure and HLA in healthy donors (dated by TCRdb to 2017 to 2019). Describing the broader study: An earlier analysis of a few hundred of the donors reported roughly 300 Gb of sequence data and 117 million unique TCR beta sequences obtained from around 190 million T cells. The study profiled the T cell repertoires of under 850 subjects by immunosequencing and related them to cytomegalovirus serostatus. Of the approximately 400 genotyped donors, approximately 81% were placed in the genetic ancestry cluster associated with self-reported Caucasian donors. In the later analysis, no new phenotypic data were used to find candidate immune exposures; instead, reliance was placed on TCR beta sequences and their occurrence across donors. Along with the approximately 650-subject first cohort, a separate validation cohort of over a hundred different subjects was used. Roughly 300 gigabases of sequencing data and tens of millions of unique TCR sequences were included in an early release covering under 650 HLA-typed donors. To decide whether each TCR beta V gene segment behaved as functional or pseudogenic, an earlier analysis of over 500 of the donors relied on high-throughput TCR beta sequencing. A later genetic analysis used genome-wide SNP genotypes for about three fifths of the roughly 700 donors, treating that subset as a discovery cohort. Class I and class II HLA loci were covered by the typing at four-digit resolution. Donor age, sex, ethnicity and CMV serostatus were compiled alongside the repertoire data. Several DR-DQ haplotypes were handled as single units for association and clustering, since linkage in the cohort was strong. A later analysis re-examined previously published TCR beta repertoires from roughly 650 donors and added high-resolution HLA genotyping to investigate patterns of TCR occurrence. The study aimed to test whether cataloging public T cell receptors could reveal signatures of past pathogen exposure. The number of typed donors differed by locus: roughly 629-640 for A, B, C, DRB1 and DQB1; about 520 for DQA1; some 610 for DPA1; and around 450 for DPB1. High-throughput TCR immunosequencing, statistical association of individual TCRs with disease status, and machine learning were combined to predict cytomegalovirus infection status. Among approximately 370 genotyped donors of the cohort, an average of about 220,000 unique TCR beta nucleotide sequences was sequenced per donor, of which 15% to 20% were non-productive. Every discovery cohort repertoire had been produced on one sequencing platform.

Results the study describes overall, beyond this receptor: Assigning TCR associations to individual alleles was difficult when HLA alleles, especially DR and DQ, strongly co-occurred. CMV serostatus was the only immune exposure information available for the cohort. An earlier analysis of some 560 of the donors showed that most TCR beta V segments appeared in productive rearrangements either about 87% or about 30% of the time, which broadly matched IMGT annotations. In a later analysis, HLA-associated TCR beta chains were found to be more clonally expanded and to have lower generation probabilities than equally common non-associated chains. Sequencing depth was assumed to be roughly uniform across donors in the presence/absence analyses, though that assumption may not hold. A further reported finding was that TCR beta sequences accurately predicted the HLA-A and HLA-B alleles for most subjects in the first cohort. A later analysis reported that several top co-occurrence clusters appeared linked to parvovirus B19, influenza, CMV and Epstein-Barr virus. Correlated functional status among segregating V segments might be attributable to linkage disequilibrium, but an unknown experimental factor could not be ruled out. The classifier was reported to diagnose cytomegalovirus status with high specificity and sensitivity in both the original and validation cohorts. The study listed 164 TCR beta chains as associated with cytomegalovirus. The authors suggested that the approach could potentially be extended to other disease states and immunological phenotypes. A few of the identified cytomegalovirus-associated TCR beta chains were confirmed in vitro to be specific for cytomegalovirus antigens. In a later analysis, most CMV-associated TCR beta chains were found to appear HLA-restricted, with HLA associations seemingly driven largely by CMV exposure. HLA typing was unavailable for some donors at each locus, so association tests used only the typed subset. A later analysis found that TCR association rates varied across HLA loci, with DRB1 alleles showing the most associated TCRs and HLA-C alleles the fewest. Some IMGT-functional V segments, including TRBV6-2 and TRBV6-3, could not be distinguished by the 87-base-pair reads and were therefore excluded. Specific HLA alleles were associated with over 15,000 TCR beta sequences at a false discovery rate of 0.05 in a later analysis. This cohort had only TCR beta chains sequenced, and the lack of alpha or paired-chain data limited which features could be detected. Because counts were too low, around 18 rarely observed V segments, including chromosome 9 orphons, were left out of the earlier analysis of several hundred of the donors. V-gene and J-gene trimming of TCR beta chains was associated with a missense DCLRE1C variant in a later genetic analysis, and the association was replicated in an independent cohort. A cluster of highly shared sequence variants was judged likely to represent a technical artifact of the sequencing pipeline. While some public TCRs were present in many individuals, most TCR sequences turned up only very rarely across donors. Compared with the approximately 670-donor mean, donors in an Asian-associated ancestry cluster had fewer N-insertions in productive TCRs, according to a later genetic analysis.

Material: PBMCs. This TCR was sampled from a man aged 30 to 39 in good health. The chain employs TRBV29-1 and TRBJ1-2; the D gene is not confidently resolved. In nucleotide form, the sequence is TGCAGCGTCCCGGTCGATATTTTTGGCTACACCTTC. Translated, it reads CSVPVDIFGYTF. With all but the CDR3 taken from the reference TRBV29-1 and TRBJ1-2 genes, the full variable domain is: SAVISQKPSRDICQRGTSLTIQCQVDSQVTMMFWYRQQPGQSLTLIATANQGSEATYESGFVIDKFPISRPNLTFSTLTVSNMSPEDSSIYLCSVPVDIFGYTFGSGTRLTVV.